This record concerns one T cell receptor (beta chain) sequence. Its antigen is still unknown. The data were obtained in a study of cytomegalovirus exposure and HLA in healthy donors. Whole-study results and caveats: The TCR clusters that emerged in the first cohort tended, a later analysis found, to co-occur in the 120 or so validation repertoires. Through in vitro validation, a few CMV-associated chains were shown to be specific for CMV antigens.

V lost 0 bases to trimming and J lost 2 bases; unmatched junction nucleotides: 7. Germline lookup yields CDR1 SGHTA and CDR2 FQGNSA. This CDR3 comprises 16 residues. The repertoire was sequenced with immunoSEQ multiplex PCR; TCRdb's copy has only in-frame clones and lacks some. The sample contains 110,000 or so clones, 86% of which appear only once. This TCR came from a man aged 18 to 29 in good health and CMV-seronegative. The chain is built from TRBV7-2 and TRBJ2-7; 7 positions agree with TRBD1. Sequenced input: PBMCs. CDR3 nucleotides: TGTGCCAGCAGCTTAGCGGAAACAGGGGCCCCCTACGAGCAGTACTTC. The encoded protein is CASSLAETGAPYEQYF.